The rows below give T cell receptor beta chains drawn from one sample of a study of beta chain features in type 1 diabetes. Produced via immunoSEQ multiplex PCR; TCRdb's table is partial and in-frame only. The repertoire holds almost 350,000 clones, with 8% as singletons. The sample was central memory CD4+ T cells from blood. All receptors come from a woman between 18 and 29 years old in good health. CDR3s include the opening cysteine and the closing phenylalanine or tryptophan. Fields, in order: clone size, D gene, V gene, J gene, CDR3 DNA, CDR3 protein. A D gene is named only where the DNA matches it firmly. Size is omitted from some rows. Given values are once, few, many or a class for expanded clones.

clone_size: NA; d_call: NA; v_call: TRBV4-3; j_call: TRBJ1-4; cdr3_nt: TGCGCCAGCAGCCAGGATCTAAGAAGAGGGGAAAAACTGTTTTTT; cdr3_aa: CASSQDLRRGEKLFF
clone_size: NA; d_call: TRBD2; v_call: TRBV29-1; j_call: TRBJ2-5; cdr3_nt: TGCAGCGTAACTAGCGGGGAAGAGACCCAGTACTTC; cdr3_aa: CSVTSGEETQYF
clone_size: few; d_call: NA; v_call: TRBV9; j_call: TRBJ2-3; cdr3_nt: TGTGCCAGCAGCGTAGGAGACTTTAGCACAGATACGCAGTATTTT; cdr3_aa: CASSVGDFSTDTQYF
clone_size: NA; d_call: TRBD2; v_call: TRBV4-2; j_call: TRBJ2-7; cdr3_nt: TGTGCCAGCAGCCAAGTAGGGACTAGCGGGTCCTACGAGCAGTACTTC; cdr3_aa: CASSQVGTSGSYEQYF
clone_size: many; d_call: TRBD1; v_call: TRBV11-1; j_call: TRBJ1-1; cdr3_nt: TGTGCCAGCAGCTCCGGACAGGGGAGAGATAGATACACTGAAGCTTTCTTT; cdr3_aa: CASSSGQGRDRYTEAFF
clone_size: many; d_call: NA; v_call: TRBV4-3; j_call: TRBJ2-5; cdr3_nt: TGCGCCAGCAGCCAAGCGACCGCCGGGTTTGGGGAGACCCAGTACTTC; cdr3_aa: CASSQATAGFGETQYF
clone_size: few; d_call: NA; v_call: TRBV4-2; j_call: TRBJ2-7; cdr3_nt: TGTGCCAGCAGCCAAGATCTCCACAACTACGAGCAGTACTTC; cdr3_aa: CASSQDLHNYEQYF
clone_size: NA; d_call: NA; v_call: TRBV7-8; j_call: TRBJ2-7; cdr3_nt: TGTGCCAGCAACAAATGGCAGGGAACCAACGAGCAGTACTTC; cdr3_aa: CASNKWQGTNEQYF
clone_size: few; d_call: NA; v_call: TRBV5-1; j_call: TRBJ2-3; cdr3_nt: TGCGCCAGCAGCCCAACGATAAGACAGGAGGGGACAGATACGCAGTATTTT; cdr3_aa: CASSPTIRQEGTDTQYF
clone_size: NA; d_call: NA; v_call: TRBV5-8; j_call: TRBJ2-7; cdr3_nt: TGTGCCAGCAGCTTGGACTCTAGCATCGAGCAGTACTTC; cdr3_aa: CASSLDSSIEQYF
clone_size: few; d_call: TRBD2; v_call: TRBV9; j_call: TRBJ2-1; cdr3_nt: TGTGCCAGCAGCGTACGTCCTCGTGCGGGAGATGAGCAGTTCTTC; cdr3_aa: CASSVRPRAGDEQFF
clone_size: NA; d_call: TRBD2; v_call: TRBV2; j_call: TRBJ2-1; cdr3_nt: TGTGCCAGCAGTGAACGGGAGGGCTCCTACAATGAGCAGTTCTTC; cdr3_aa: CASSEREGSYNEQFF
clone_size: few; d_call: NA; v_call: TRBV2; j_call: TRBJ2-4; cdr3_nt: TGTGCCAGCAGTGGAAGGGGAAGGGCTGTGGACAAAAACATTCAGTACTTC; cdr3_aa: CASSGRGRAVDKNIQYF
clone_size: few; d_call: TRBD2; v_call: TRBV6-5; j_call: TRBJ2-1; cdr3_nt: TGTGCCAGCAGCCGGAGCGGGAGCAATGAGCAGTTCTTC; cdr3_aa: CASSRSGSNEQFF
clone_size: NA; d_call: NA; v_call: TRBV18; j_call: TRBJ1-1; cdr3_nt: TGTGCCAGCTCACCCCCGGGACATCCGAACACTGAAGCTTTCTTT; cdr3_aa: CASSPPGHPNTEAFF
clone_size: NA; d_call: TRBD2; v_call: TRBV10-2; j_call: TRBJ2-5; cdr3_nt: TGCGCCAGCAGTTCTAGCGGGAGGGAGACCCAGTACTTC; cdr3_aa: CASSSSGRETQYF
clone_size: many; d_call: TRBD1; v_call: TRBV29-1; j_call: TRBJ2-7; cdr3_nt: TGCAGCGTTGAGGGACAGGGCAACGAGCAGTACTTC; cdr3_aa: CSVEGQGNEQYF
clone_size: NA; d_call: NA; v_call: TRBV5-6; j_call: TRBJ1-5; cdr3_nt: TGTGCCAGCAGCTTGATCGGGGAGCGGCCCCAGCATTTT; cdr3_aa: CASSLIGERPQHF
clone_size: few; d_call: NA; v_call: TRBV29-1; j_call: TRBJ1-4; cdr3_nt: TGCAGCGTTGACCCCGGAGATGAAAAACTGTTTTTT; cdr3_aa: CSVDPGDEKLFF
clone_size: few; d_call: TRBD1; v_call: TRBV11-2; j_call: TRBJ2-2; cdr3_nt: TGTGCCAGCGGGGACAGGAACACCGGGGAGCTGTTTTTT; cdr3_aa: CASGDRNTGELFF
clone_size: many; d_call: NA; v_call: TRBV25-1; j_call: TRBJ1-2; cdr3_nt: TGTGCCAGCAGTGAATCCGGGACGGTCTCTAACTATGGCTACACCTTC; cdr3_aa: CASSESGTVSNYGYTF
clone_size: few; d_call: NA; v_call: TRBV28; j_call: TRBJ2-1; cdr3_nt: TGTGCCAGCAGTTTGGGTTCCGTAATAAATGAGCAGTTCTTC; cdr3_aa: CASSLGSVINEQFF
clone_size: few; d_call: NA; v_call: TRBV7-2; j_call: TRBJ2-1; cdr3_nt: TGTGCCAGCAGCTTCCGGGACCAAACCTACAATGAGCAGTTCTTC; cdr3_aa: CASSFRDQTYNEQFF
clone_size: NA; d_call: NA; v_call: TRBV7-2; j_call: TRBJ2-7; cdr3_nt: TGTGCCAGCAGCTTTCAATCTAGCTCCTACGAGCAGTACTTC; cdr3_aa: CASSFQSSSYEQYF
clone_size: many; d_call: TRBD2; v_call: TRBV4-3; j_call: TRBJ2-3; cdr3_nt: TGCGCCAGCAGCCAAGCGGGAGGCGGCACAGATACGCAGTATTTT; cdr3_aa: CASSQAGGGTDTQYF
clone_size: NA; d_call: NA; v_call: TRBV7-8; j_call: TRBJ1-4; cdr3_nt: TGTGCCAGCAGCCCCCGGGCGGAGCGAAATGAAAAACTGTTTTTT; cdr3_aa: CASSPRAERNEKLFF
clone_size: NA; d_call: NA; v_call: TRBV13; j_call: TRBJ2-7; cdr3_nt: TGTGCCAGCAGCCCAGGGGGGAAGGACGAGCAGTACTTC; cdr3_aa: CASSPGGKDEQYF
clone_size: few; d_call: NA; v_call: TRBV7-2; j_call: TRBJ2-2; cdr3_nt: TGTGCCAGCAGCTTAACAAACACCGGGGAGCTGTTTTTT; cdr3_aa: CASSLTNTGELFF
clone_size: few; d_call: TRBD1; v_call: TRBV7-9; j_call: TRBJ2-7; cdr3_nt: TGTGCCAGCAGCCCGGACAGGGGGGGGTTCCCTAAATTCTACGAGCAGTACTTC; cdr3_aa: CASSPDRGGFPKFYEQYF
clone_size: NA; d_call: NA; v_call: TRBV4-1; j_call: TRBJ2-7; cdr3_nt: TGCGCCAGCAGCCAAGTGGGGGGGCCCCCAGGCAACTACGAGCAGTACTTC; cdr3_aa: CASSQVGGPPGNYEQYF
clone_size: NA; d_call: TRBD2; v_call: TRBV5-1; j_call: TRBJ2-7; cdr3_nt: TGCGCCAGCAGCCCGACTATCGGGGGGTACGAGCAGTACTTC; cdr3_aa: CASSPTIGGYEQYF
clone_size: NA; d_call: NA; v_call: TRBV18; j_call: TRBJ1-1; cdr3_nt: TGTGCCAGCTCACTGGATGAGAACACTGAAGCTTTCTTT; cdr3_aa: CASSLDENTEAFF
clone_size: few; d_call: NA; v_call: TRBV15; j_call: TRBJ2-2; cdr3_nt: TGTGCCACCCATCCTTACGGGACTGGAGACACCGGGGAGCTGTTTTTT; cdr3_aa: CATHPYGTGDTGELFF
clone_size: few; d_call: NA; v_call: TRBV18; j_call: TRBJ2-5; cdr3_nt: TGTGCCAGCTCACAGGGTATGGATCCAACAGAGACCCAGTACTTC; cdr3_aa: CASSQGMDPTETQYF
clone_size: many; d_call: NA; v_call: TRBV27; j_call: TRBJ2-4; cdr3_nt: TGTGCCAGCAGAAGGGGACAAGGCAAAAACATTCAGTACTTC; cdr3_aa: CASRRGQGKNIQYF
clone_size: NA; d_call: NA; v_call: TRBV6-5; j_call: TRBJ1-4; cdr3_nt: TGTGCCAGCAGTTCATCGACAGCCACCCCCGGAAAACTGTTTTTT; cdr3_aa: CASSSSTATPGKLFF
clone_size: many; d_call: TRBD2; v_call: TRBV7-2; j_call: TRBJ2-1; cdr3_nt: TGTGCCAGCAGCCCCCAAGCGGGAGGGTCCGACAATGAGCAGTTCTTC; cdr3_aa: CASSPQAGGSDNEQFF
clone_size: few; d_call: TRBD1; v_call: TRBV5-6; j_call: TRBJ1-1; cdr3_nt: TGTGCCAGCAGCTTGGATATAGACAGGGCAATCACTGAAGCTTTCTTT; cdr3_aa: CASSLDIDRAITEAFF
clone_size: few; d_call: NA; v_call: TRBV10-3; j_call: TRBJ2-7; cdr3_nt: TGTGCCATCAGTGAGTTAGGGGGTGGCTACGAGCAGTACTTC; cdr3_aa: CAISELGGGYEQYF
clone_size: many; d_call: NA; v_call: TRBV27; j_call: TRBJ2-7; cdr3_nt: TGTGCCAGCAGTTTAAAGGGAAGAGCCTACGAGCAGTACTTC; cdr3_aa: CASSLKGRAYEQYF
clone_size: few; d_call: TRBD2; v_call: TRBV5-4; j_call: TRBJ2-2; cdr3_nt: TGTGCCAGCAGCTTGTTCGGGAGGTCGAACACCGGGGAGCTGTTTTTT; cdr3_aa: CASSLFGRSNTGELFF